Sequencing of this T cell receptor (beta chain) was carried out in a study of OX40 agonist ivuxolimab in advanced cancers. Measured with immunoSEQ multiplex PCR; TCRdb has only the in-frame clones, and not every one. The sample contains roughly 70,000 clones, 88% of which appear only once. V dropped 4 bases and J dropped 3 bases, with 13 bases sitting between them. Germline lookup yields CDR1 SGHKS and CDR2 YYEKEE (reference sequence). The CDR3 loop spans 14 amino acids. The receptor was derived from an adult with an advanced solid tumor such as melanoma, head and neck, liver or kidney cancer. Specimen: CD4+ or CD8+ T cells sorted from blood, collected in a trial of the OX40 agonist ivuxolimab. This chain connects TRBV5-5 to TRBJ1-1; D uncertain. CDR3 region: CASSRDGVDTEAFF. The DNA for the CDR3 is TGTGCCAGCAGCCGAGACGGGGTCGACACTGAAGCTTTCTTT.